A single sample gave rise to the 22 T cell receptor beta chains below, sequenced in a study of T cell changes during pregnancy in multiple sclerosis. Assay used: immunoSEQ multiplex PCR; TCRdb lists only in-frame clones, some missing. This sample yields about 57,000 clones, of which about 91% are seen a single time; approximately 0.18% belongs to the top ten. Sequences were derived from CD4+ T cells from peripheral blood mononuclear cells, sampled in the second trimester of pregnancy. These receptors all come from a female donor with multiple sclerosis, enrolled in a pregnancy study.

The rearrangement uses TRBV10-3 and TRBJ1-6, with D perhaps TRBD1 (6 bases). Germline V gene sequence: CDR1 ENHRY, CDR2 SYGVKD. The V end was cut by 6 bases, the J end by 9 bases, with 15 bases between. The CDR3 is 14 amino acids. CDR3 region: CAIRSDSLISPLHF. The CDR3 DNA reads as TGTGCCATCAGGTCGGACAGCCTAATTTCACCCCTCCACTTT.

The rearrangement joins TRBV28 to TRBJ2-2; perhaps TRBD1 as D (5 bases). The CDR3 length is 14 residues. Germline loops: CDR1 MDHEN, CDR2 SYDVKM. The V end was cut by 3 bases, the J end by 7 bases, with 12 bases between. CDR3 sequence: CASSFLYRNGELFF. Here the CDR3 DNA reads TGTGCCAGCAGTTTTTTGTACAGGAACGGGGAGCTGTTTTTT.

The rearrangement uses TRBV27 and TRBJ1-5; D ambiguous. This CDR3 has 15 amino acids. Trimming pared 1 base from V and 0 bases from J, leaving 7 bases between. The germline V gene has CDR1 MNHEY and CDR2 SMNVEV (reference sequence). In DNA form, the CDR3 reads TGTGCCAGCAGTTTATTTCGCAGTAGCAATCAGCCCCAGCATTTT. Its protein product is CASSLFRSSNQPQHF.

This chain uses TRBV6-5 with TRBJ2-1; a possible D gene is TRBD1 (6 bases). Germline V CDR1 and CDR2: MNHEY, SVGAGI. Trimming cost V 3 bases and J 7 bases, with 13 bases left between them. CDR3 size: 14 residues. This chain's CDR3 is CASSYNRVKNEQFF. Written as DNA, the CDR3 is TGTGCCAGCAGTTATAACAGGGTCAAGAATGAGCAGTTCTTC.

The sample holds one count of this clone. The CDR3, as DNA: TGCGCCAGCAGCTTGGCCGGAGGACAGGGAGTTTTCGAGCAGTACTTC. This gives the protein CASSLAGGQGVFEQYF. The chain couples TRBV5-1 to TRBJ2-7; TRBD1 matches 8 bases. The V gene's germline CDR1 is SGHRS and CDR2 YFSETQ. CDR3 length: 16 residues. Trimming at V came to 0 bases and at J to 6 bases, leaving 11 bases not matched to a gene.

The chain carries TRBV5-1 and TRBJ2-4, with 12 positions matching TRBD2. V trimming: 0 bases; J trimming: 2 bases; junction bases outside the gene matches: 6. The length of the CDR3 is 18 residues. Per germline, CDR1 SGHRS and CDR2 YFSETQ. The DNA of the CDR3 is TGCGCCAGCAGCTTGGGCGTGACTAGCGGGAGTTCCAAAAACATTCAGTACTTC. Translated, it gives CASSLGVTSGSSKNIQYF.

The rearrangement links TRBV19 to TRBJ1-1; D ambiguous. Germline V gene sequence: CDR1 LNHDA, CDR2 SQIVND (reference sequence). The ends were cut back, 3 bases at V and 4 bases at J, with 9 bases in the middle. The CDR3 consists of 13 residues. The CDR3 coding sequence is TGTGCCAGTAGTATGATCGGGGTCACTGAAGCTTTCTTT. Encoded protein: CASSMIGVTEAFF.

The chain recombines TRBV6-5 with TRBJ2-5; possible D gene TRBD1, 6 bases. V lost 3 bases and J lost 5, with 16 bases in between. CDR3 size: 15 residues. The germline V gene has CDR1 MNHEY and CDR2 SVGAGI. The CDR3 loop reads CASSYSQQGRETQYF. The CDR3 coding sequence is TGTGCCAGCAGTTATTCTCAACAGGGCCGGGAGACCCAGTACTTC.

This clone appeared once. This chain joins TRBV19 and TRBJ1-1; D remains ambiguous. Looked up from germline, CDR1 is LNHDA and CDR2 is SQIVND (reference sequence). The V end lost 3 bases, the J end lost 4 bases, and 6 bases lay between the germline ends. This CDR3 contains 12 residues. This CDR3 reads CASSIGVTEAFF. The DNA of the CDR3 is TGTGCCAGTAGTATCGGGGTCACTGAAGCTTTCTTT.

V usage is TRBV5-1 and J usage is TRBJ2-7, with D perhaps matching TRBD1 (6 bases). CDR1 and CDR2 from the germline V gene are SGHRS and YFSETQ. The CDR3 is 14 amino acids. V gave up 0 bases and J gave up 3 bases, with 10 bases separating them. In DNA, the CDR3 is TGCGCCAGCAGCTTGGGACAGGACCGCTACGAGCAGTACTTC. Translating it yields CASSLGQDRYEQYF.

The chain combines TRBV6-1 with TRBJ1-2, with TRBD1 identical over 7 bases. Germline V lookup: CDR1 MNHNS, CDR2 SASEGT. V dropped 1 base and J dropped 7; count of bases not matched to a gene: 6. The CDR3 totals 14 residues. In DNA, the CDR3 is TGTGCCAGCAGTGAAGACAGGGGCCGCGGTGGCTACACCTTC. Translating gives CASSEDRGRGGYTF.

The chain carries TRBV2 and TRBJ2-6, with 8 bases that match TRBD1. V lost 6 bases and J lost 2; bases outside the gene matches: 3. This CDR3 contains 15 residues. Germline V gene data show CDR1 as SNHLY and CDR2 as FYNNEI. CDR3 residues: CASSTDRAGANVLTF. CDR3 coding DNA: TGTGCCAGCAGCACGGACAGGGCTGGGGCCAACGTCCTGACTTTC.

On this clone: The sample carries other DNA sequences with the same CDR3. The chain has TRBV5-1 and TRBJ2-3; TRBD1 matches at 8 bases. Germline V gene data show CDR1 as SGHRS and CDR2 as YFSETQ. The junction had 2 bases not matched to a gene; V was cut back by 2 bases and J by 3 bases. The CDR3 sequence is 14 residues long. Here the CDR3 reads CASSFRQGTDTQYF. The CDR3 nucleotides are TGCGCCAGCAGCTTCCGACAGGGGACAGATACGCAGTATTTT.

The CDR3 region has the DNA TGTGCCAGCAGTCCTACTACAGGGGTGAGGGAGACCCAGTACTTC. Translation: CASSPTTGVRETQYF. The rearrangement joins TRBV6-1 to TRBJ2-5; 7 bases align to TRBD1. The V segment lost 5 bases and the J segment 5 bases; nucleotides outside the gene matches: 11. The CDR3 sequence is 15 residues long. Per germline, CDR1 MNHNS and CDR2 SASEGT.

The chain combines TRBV2 with TRBJ2-5; 12 bases align to TRBD2. V gave up 6 bases and J gave up 4 bases; unmatched junction bases: 3. CDR1 SNHLY and CDR2 FYNNEI come from the germline V gene. The CDR3 length is 14 residues. CDR3 coding DNA: TGTGCCAGCAGACCGGGACTAGCGGGAGAGACCCAGTACTTC. Translated: CASRPGLAGETQYF.

The chain combines TRBV6-4 with TRBJ2-1, with 7 bases aligning to TRBD2. CDR3 length: 16 residues. Trimming took 3 bases from V and 3 from J; bases not matched to a gene: 8. Germline loops: CDR1 MRHNA, CDR2 SNTAGT. The CDR3 loop is CASSEHSSGYYNEQFF. CDR3 DNA sequence: TGTGCCAGCAGTGAACATTCTAGCGGCTACTACAATGAGCAGTTCTTC.

This chain links TRBV5-1 with TRBJ2-1, with TRBD2 matching 12 bases. The ends lost 2 bases at V and 3 bases at J; junction bases unmatched: 9. In germline, CDR1 is SGHRS, CDR2 YFSETQ. The CDR3 runs to 18 residues. The CDR3 is CASSFHNRTSGIYNEQFF. The DNA of the CDR3 is TGCGCCAGCAGCTTTCACAATAGGACTAGCGGGATCTACAATGAGCAGTTCTTC.

The CDR3 region is CASSVGTGQETQYF. In DNA form, the CDR3 reads TGTGCCAGCAGCGTGGGGACAGGGCAAGAGACCCAGTACTTC. V gene TRBV9 combines with J gene TRBJ2-5, with 9 bases aligning to TRBD1. Germline V gene data show CDR1 as SGDLS and CDR2 as YYNGEE. The CDR3 sequence is 14 residues long. V lost 2 bases, J lost 2 bases, and 1 base stayed unmatched.

The J gene is TRBJ2-1, the V gene TRBV2; D gene uncertain. Germline V lookup: CDR1 SNHLY, CDR2 FYNNEI. V gave up 0 bases and J gave up 9 bases, with 9 bases separating them. This CDR3 spans 13 amino acids. In DNA form, the CDR3 reads TGTGCCAGCAGTGAAGCGCGGCTAGGTGAGCAGTTCTTC. This translates into CASSEARLGEQFF.

The CDR3 DNA sequence: TGTGCCAGCAGTGACGACTACTCAGATACGCAGTATTTT. This translates into CASSDDYSDTQYF. This rearrangement joins TRBV6-4 to TRBJ2-3; the D gene is possibly TRBD2 (5 bases). V shed 2 bases and J shed 4 bases, with 7 bases lying between them. In germline, CDR1 is MRHNA, CDR2 SNTAGT. The CDR3 is 13 amino acids.

V gene TRBV29-1 combines with J gene TRBJ1-1; TRBD1 is a possible D gene (5 bases). The CDR3 is made up of 14 amino acids. Between the trimmed V and J ends, which lost 4 bases and 11 bases, there was a span of 23 bases. Germline V gene data show CDR1 as SQVTM and CDR2 as ANQGSEA. CDR3 nucleotides: TGCAGCGTTGTACGGGACCCTGGCGGGGGTGAGGCTTTCTTT. Translation: CSVVRDPGGGEAFF.

The chain uses TRBV4-2 and TRBJ2-3; 10 bases agree with TRBD2. CDR3 size: 16 residues. CDR1 LGHNA and CDR2 YNFKEQ come from the germline V gene. V lost 1 base to trimming and J lost 4 bases; unmatched junction nucleotides: 5. This chain's CDR3 is CASSQAGTSDSDTQYF. The DNA of the CDR3 is TGTGCCAGCAGCCAAGCGGGGACTAGCGATTCAGATACGCAGTATTTT.